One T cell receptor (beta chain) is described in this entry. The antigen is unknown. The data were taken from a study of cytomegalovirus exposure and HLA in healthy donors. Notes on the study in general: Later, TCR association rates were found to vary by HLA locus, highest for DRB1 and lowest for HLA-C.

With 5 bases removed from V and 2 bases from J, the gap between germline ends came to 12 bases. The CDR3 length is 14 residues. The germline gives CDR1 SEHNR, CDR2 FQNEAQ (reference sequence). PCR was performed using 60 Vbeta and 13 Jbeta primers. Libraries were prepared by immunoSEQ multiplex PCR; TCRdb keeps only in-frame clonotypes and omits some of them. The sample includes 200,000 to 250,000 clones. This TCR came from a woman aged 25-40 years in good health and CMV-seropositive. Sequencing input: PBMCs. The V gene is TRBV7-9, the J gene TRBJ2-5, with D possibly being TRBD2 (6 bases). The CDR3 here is CASSPAAGQETQYF. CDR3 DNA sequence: TGTGCCAGCAGCCCAGCGGCGGGGCAAGAGACCCAGTACTTC.